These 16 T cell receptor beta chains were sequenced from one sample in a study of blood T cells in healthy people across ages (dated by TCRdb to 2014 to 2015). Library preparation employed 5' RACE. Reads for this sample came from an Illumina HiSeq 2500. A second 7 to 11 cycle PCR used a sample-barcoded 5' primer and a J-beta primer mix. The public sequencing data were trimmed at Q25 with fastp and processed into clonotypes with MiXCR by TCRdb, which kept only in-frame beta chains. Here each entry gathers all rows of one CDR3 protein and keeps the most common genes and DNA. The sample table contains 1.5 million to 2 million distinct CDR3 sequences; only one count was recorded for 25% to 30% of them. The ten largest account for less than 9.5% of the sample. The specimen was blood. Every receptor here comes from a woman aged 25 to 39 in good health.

CDR3 sequence reads: CASSSNTGADTQYF. DNA for the CDR3: TGTGCCAGCAGCTCTAATACAGGGGCAGATACGCAGTATTTT. The chain employs TRBV7-2 and TRBJ2-3; TRBD1 aligns across 7 bases. The CDR3 consists of 14 residues. From germline, CDR1 is SGHTA and CDR2 FQGNSA. Trimming removed 4 bases from V and 4 bases from J; junction bases left unmatched: 5.

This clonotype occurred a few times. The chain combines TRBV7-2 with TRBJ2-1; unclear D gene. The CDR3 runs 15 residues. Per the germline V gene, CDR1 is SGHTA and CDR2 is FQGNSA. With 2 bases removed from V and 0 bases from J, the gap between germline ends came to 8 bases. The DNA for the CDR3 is TGTGCCAGCAGCTTAAAACGAAGCTCCTACAATGAGCAGTTCTTC. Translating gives CASSLKRSSYNEQFF.

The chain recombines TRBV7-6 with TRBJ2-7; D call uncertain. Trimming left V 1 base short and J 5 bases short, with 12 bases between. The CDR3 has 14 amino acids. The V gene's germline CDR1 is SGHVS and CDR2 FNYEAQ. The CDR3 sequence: CASSLGPVLDEQYF. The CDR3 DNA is TGTGCCAGCAGCTTAGGGCCAGTGCTAGACGAGCAGTACTTC.

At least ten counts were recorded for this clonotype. For the CDR3, the DNA is TGTGCCAGCAGTTACCCCGGATGGAATGGCTACACCTTC. It encodes CASSYPGWNGYTF. The genes are TRBV6-2 or TRBV6-3 and TRBJ1-2, with D unresolved. Germline CDR1 reads MNHEY; CDR2 reads SVGEGT. This CDR3 has 13 residues. V lost 2 bases and J lost 6, with 10 bases in between.

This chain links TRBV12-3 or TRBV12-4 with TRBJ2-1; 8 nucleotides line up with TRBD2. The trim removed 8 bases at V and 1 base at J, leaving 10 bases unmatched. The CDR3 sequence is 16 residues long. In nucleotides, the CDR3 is TGTGCCAGCGCGTGGGGGGGCGGGGGGTCCTACAATGAGCAGTTCTTC. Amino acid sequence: CASAWGGGGSYNEQFF.

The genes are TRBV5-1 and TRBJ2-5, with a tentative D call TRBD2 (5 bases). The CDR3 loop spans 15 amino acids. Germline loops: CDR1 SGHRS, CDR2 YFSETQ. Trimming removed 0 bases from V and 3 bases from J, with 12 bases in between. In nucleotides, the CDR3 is TGCGCCAGCAGCTTGGGGACCGGACTCGAAGAGACCCAGTACTTC. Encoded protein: CASSLGTGLEETQYF.

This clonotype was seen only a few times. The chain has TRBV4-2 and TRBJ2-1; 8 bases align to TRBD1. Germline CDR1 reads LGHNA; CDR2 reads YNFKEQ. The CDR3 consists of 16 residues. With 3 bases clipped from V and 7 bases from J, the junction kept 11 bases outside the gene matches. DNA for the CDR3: TGTGCCAGCAGCCATAGCAGGGGGCTATTCGTAAATGAGCAGTTCTTC. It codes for CASSHSRGLFVNEQFF.

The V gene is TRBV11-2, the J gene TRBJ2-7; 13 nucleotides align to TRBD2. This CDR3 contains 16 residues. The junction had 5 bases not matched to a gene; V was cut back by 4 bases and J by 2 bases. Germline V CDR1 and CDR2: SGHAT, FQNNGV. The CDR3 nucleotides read TGTGCCAGCAGCTCTGGGACTAGCGGGAAAACCTACGAGCAGTACTTC. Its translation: CASSSGTSGKTYEQYF.

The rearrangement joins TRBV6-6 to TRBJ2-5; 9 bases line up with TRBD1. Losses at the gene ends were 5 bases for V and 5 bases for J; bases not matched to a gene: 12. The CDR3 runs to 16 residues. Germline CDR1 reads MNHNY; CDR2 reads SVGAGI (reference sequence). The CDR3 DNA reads TGTGCCAGCAGTCCCAAGGACACAGGGGGCTGGGAGACCCAGTACTTC. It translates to CASSPKDTGGWETQYF.

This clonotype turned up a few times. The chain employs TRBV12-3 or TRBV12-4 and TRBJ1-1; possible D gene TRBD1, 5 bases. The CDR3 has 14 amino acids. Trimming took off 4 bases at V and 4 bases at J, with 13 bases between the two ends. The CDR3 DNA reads TGTGCCAGCAGTTCAGGGTTGGGGGGCACTGAAGCTTTCTTT. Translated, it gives CASSSGLGGTEAFF.

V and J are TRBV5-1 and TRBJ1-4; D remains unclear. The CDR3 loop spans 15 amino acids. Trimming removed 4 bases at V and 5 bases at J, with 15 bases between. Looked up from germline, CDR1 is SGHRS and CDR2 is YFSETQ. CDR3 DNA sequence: TGCGCCAGCAGCCCGTCGGAGGTCCCAAATGAAAAACTGTTTTTT. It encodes CASSPSEVPNEKLFF.

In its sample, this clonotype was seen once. CDR3 in amino acids: CASSGGPGQGYNEQFF. The CDR3 DNA is TGTGCCAGCAGTGGGGGCCCGGGACAGGGCTACAATGAGCAGTTCTTC. This chain links TRBV12-3 or TRBV12-4 with TRBJ2-1; 9 nucleotides match TRBD1. V was pared by 5 bases and J by 3 bases, with 8 bases of the junction left unmatched. The CDR3 runs 16 residues.

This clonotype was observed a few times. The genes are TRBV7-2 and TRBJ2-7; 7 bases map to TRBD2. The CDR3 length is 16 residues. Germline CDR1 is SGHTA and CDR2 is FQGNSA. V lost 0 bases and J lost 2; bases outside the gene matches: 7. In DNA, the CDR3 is TGTGCCAGCAGCTTAGCCGCGGGACTACTCCCCTACGAGCAGTACTTC. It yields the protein CASSLAAGLLPYEQYF.

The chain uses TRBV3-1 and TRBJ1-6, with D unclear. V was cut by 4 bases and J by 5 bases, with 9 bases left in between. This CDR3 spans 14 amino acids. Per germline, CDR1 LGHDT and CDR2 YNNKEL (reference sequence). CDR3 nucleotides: TGTGCCAGCAGCCCGAGGACCCATAATTCACCCCTCCACTTT. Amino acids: CASSPRTHNSPLHF. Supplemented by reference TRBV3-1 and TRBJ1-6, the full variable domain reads DTAVSQTPKYLVTQMGNDKSIKCEQNLGHDTMYWYKQDSKKFLKIMFSYNNKELIINETVPNRFSPKSPDKAHLNLHINSLELGDSAVYFCASSPRTHNSPLHFGNGTRLTVT.

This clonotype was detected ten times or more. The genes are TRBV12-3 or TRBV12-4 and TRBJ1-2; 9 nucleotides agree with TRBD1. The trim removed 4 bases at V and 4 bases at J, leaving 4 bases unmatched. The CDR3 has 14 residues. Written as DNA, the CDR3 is TGTGCCAGCAGTTCGAGACAGGGGGTCTATGGCTACACCTTC. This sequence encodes CASSSRQGVYGYTF.

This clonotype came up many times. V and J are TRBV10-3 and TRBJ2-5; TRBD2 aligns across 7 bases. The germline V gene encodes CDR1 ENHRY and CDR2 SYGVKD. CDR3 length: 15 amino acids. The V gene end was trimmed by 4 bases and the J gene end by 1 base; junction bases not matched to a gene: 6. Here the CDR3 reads CAISGDAGAQETQYF. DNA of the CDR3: TGTGCCATCAGTGGCGATGCGGGAGCCCAAGAGACCCAGTACTTC.